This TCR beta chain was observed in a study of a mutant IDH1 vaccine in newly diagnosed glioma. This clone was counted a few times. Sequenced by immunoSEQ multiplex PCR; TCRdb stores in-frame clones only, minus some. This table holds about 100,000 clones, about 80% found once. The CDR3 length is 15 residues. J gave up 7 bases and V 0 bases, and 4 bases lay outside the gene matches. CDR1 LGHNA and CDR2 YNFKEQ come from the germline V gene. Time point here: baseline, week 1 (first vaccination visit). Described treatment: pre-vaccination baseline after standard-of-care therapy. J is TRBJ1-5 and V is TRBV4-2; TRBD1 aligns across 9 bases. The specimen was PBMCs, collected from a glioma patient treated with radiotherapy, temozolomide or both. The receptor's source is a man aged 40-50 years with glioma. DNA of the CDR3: TGTGCCAGCAGCCAAGATCGACAGGGGGGACAGCCCCAGCATTTT. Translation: CASSQDRQGGQPQHF.